The 25 T cell receptor beta chains in this list originate from one sample, sequenced in a study of cytomegalovirus exposure and HLA in healthy donors. The PCR employed 60 Vbeta primers together with 13 Jbeta primers. The method was immunoSEQ multiplex PCR; TCRdb's version includes in-frame clones alone and lacks a portion of them. This sample carries over 130,000 clones, around 59% of them seen once, and the ten largest clones take around 1.9%. Sequencing was done on a sample of PBMCs. The source is a male donor in good health and CMV-seronegative.

The chain carries TRBV30 and TRBJ2-7, with D unresolved. Between the trimmed V and J ends, which lost 0 bases and 9 bases, there was a span of 15 bases. CDR1 GTSNPN and CDR2 SVGIG come from the germline V gene (reference sequence). The CDR3 is 13 amino acids. This CDR3 is CAWSVGGPSGQYF. As DNA, the CDR3 is TGTGCCTGGAGTGTTGGTGGGCCCTCCGGGCAGTACTTC.

A single count supports this clone. The CDR3 DNA follows: TGTGCCAGTAGTGTCCCTCCGGGACAGGGTACTAACTATGGCTACACCTTC. The encoded protein is CASSVPPGQGTNYGYTF. The J gene is TRBJ1-2, the V gene TRBV19; 9 bases fit TRBD1. The CDR3 is made up of 17 amino acids. Losses at the gene ends were 5 bases for V and 0 bases for J; bases not matched to a gene: 10. CDR1 and CDR2 from the germline V gene are LNHDA and SQIVND (reference sequence).

The chain employs TRBV9 and TRBJ2-7, with TRBD1 as a possible D gene (6 bases). CDR1 SGDLS and CDR2 YYNGEE come from the germline V gene. Trimming pared 0 bases from V and 2 bases from J, leaving 9 bases between. The CDR3 length is 14 residues. The CDR3 here is CASSVAGVTYEQYF. The CDR3 nucleotides read TGTGCCAGCAGCGTAGCAGGGGTGACCTACGAGCAGTACTTC. Complete variable domain (other parts from reference TRBV9 and TRBJ2-7): DSGVTQTPKHLITATGQRVTLRCSPRSGDLSVYWYQQSLDQGLQFLIQYYNGEERAKGNILERFSAQQFPDLHSELNLSSLELGDSALYFCASSVAGVTYEQYFGPGTRLTVT.

This clone showed up just once. This chain joins TRBV7-9 and TRBJ2-7; possible D gene TRBD1, 5 bases. The V end lost 3 bases, the J end lost 5 bases, and 11 bases lay between the germline ends. Germline CDR1 SEHNR, CDR2 FQNEAQ (reference sequence). The CDR3 runs 13 residues. The CDR3, as DNA: TGTGCCAGCAGCTTGTCCAGGGTTGACGAGCAGTACTTC. Amino acids: CASSLSRVDEQYF.

This CDR3 reads CASRDTGGASYEQYF. CDR3 bases: TGTGCCAGCAGGGACACAGGGGGCGCGTCCTACGAGCAGTACTTC. The chain carries TRBV6-5 and TRBJ2-7; 9 bases align to TRBD1. Unmatched junction bases numbered 7, after V lost 6 bases and J lost 1 base. Germline V gene lookup returns CDR1 MNHEY and CDR2 SVGAGI. CDR3 length: 15 amino acids.

V usage is TRBV7-9 and J usage is TRBJ2-3, with D perhaps TRBD1 (6 bases). The length of the CDR3 is 15 residues. CDR1 and CDR2 (germline): SEHNR, FQNEAQ (reference sequence). The ends were cut back, 2 bases at V and 0 bases at J, with 9 bases in the middle. DNA of the CDR3: TGTGCCAGCAGCTTACTTACAGGGAGCACAGATACGCAGTATTTT. Amino acid sequence: CASSLLTGSTDTQYF. Combining the CDR3 with reference TRBV7-9 and TRBJ2-3 gives the whole variable domain DTGVSQNPRHKITKRGQNVTFRCDPISEHNRLYWYRQTLGQGPEFLTYFQNEAQLEKSRLLSDRFSAERPKGSFSTLEIQRTEQGDSAMYLCASSLLTGSTDTQYFGPGTRLTVL.

About this clone itself: At one of its ends the junction is not consistent with the germline gene, which may arise from a read error. The genes are TRBV7-9 and TRBJ2-7, with TRBD2 matching over 7 bases. The CDR3 runs 14 residues. Germline V CDR1 and CDR2: SEHNR, FQNEAQ (reference sequence). Here the CDR3 reads CSSSLGRGSYEQYF. The DNA of the CDR3 is TGTTCCAGCAGCTTAGGGAGGGGTTCCTACGAGCAGTACTTC.

The V call is TRBV18, the J call TRBJ2-1; a possible D gene is TRBD1 (5 bases). Germline CDR1 is KGHSH and CDR2 is LQKENI. V was shortened by 3 bases and J by 5 bases, with 8 bases between the two germline ends. The CDR3 contains 13 residues. CDR3 residues: CASSPRRDNEQFF. The CDR3 DNA follows: TGTGCCAGCTCACCGCGCAGGGACAATGAGCAGTTCTTC.

V is TRBV15 and J is TRBJ1-1; TRBD1 might be the D (6 bases). V was shortened by 0 bases and J by 0 bases, with 11 bases between the two germline ends. The germline CDR1 and CDR2 sequences are LNHNV and YYDKDF (reference sequence). The length of the CDR3 is 16 residues. The CDR3 spells CATSRDEGVMNTEAFF. The CDR3 nucleotides are TGTGCCACCAGCAGAGATGAGGGGGTGATGAACACTGAAGCTTTCTTT.

The rearrangement joins TRBV2 to TRBJ2-5, with 10 bases identical to TRBD2. The CDR3 totals 15 residues. Germline V gene data show CDR1 as SNHLY and CDR2 as FYNNEI. The trim removed 6 bases at V and 7 bases at J, leaving 11 bases unmatched. The CDR3 is CASRGLAGVAGTQYF. CDR3 bases: TGTGCCAGCAGGGGTCTAGCGGGGGTGGCGGGGACCCAGTACTTC.

V gene TRBV7-6 combines with J gene TRBJ2-7; D ambiguous. This CDR3 has 14 residues. Germline V gene sequence: CDR1 SGHVS, CDR2 FNYEAQ. Trimming pared 1 base from V and 0 bases from J, leaving 7 bases between. In DNA form, the CDR3 reads TGTGCCAGCAGCTTAGGGCGGAACTCCTACGAGCAGTACTTC. It translates to CASSLGRNSYEQYF.

This clone was seen a few times. The chain links TRBV5-8 to TRBJ1-1; D remains ambiguous. CDR1 and CDR2 (germline): SGHTS, YDEGEE. V lost 5 bases, J lost 1 base, and 9 bases lay in between. CDR3 size: 13 residues. The CDR3 protein is CASRVSGNTEAFF. The CDR3 DNA sequence: TGTGCCAGCAGGGTCTCAGGGAACACTGAAGCTTTCTTT.

The chain combines TRBV5-1 with TRBJ2-5; 8 bases line up with TRBD1. The junction had 9 bases not matched to a gene; V was cut back by 3 bases and J by 5 bases. CDR1 SGHRS and CDR2 YFSETQ come from the germline V gene. This CDR3 region has 15 residues. CDR3 DNA: TGCGCCAGCAGCTCTCCCGGGACAGGAGGGGAGACCCAGTACTTC. It translates to CASSSPGTGGETQYF.

The chain uses TRBV10-3 and TRBJ1-6; D gene uncertain. V was trimmed by 7 bases and J by 10 bases, leaving 17 bases between them. Germline V gene lookup returns CDR1 ENHRY and CDR2 SYGVKD. The CDR3 is made up of 14 amino acids. DNA of the CDR3: TGTGCCATCACAAGTTCGGGTAGTCGGTCACCCCTCCACTTT. As protein: CAITSSGSRSPLHF.

This clone occurred a few times. The chain joins TRBV5-1 to TRBJ2-3; 8 bases are shared with TRBD1. V was pared by 3 bases and J by 4 bases, with 7 bases of the junction left unmatched. CDR1 is SGHRS and CDR2 is YFSETQ in the germline V gene. The CDR3 consists of 15 residues. The CDR3 DNA is TGCGCCAGCAGCTGGACAGGGATTTCCGCAGATACGCAGTATTTT. This encodes CASSWTGISADTQYF. Supplemented by reference TRBV5-1 and TRBJ2-3, the full variable domain reads KAGVTQTPRYLIKTRGQQVTLSCSPISGHRSVSWYQQTPGQGLQFLFEYFSETQRNKGNFPGRFSGRQFSNSRSEMNVSTLELGDSALYLCASSWTGISADTQYFGPGTRLTVL.

The CDR3 DNA reads TGCGCCAGCAGCTTGATTGGACAGGTGAACGAGCAGTACTTC. This gives the protein CASSLIGQVNEQYF. This chain uses TRBV5-1 with TRBJ2-7; TRBD1 aligns across 7 bases. V was clipped by 1 base and J by 5 bases; unmatched bases: 6. CDR1 and CDR2 (germline): SGHRS, YFSETQ. The CDR3 extends over 14 amino acids. The full variable domain, completed using reference TRBV5-1 and TRBJ2-7, is KAGVTQTPRYLIKTRGQQVTLSCSPISGHRSVSWYQQTPGQGLQFLFEYFSETQRNKGNFPGRFSGRQFSNSRSEMNVSTLELGDSALYLCASSLIGQVNEQYFGPGTRLTVT.

This clone was found once. The junction shows a germline mismatch at one end, possibly a read error. This sequence joins TRBV7-9 and TRBJ2-7; perhaps TRBD1 as D (6 bases). The CDR3 totals 12 residues. CDR1 and CDR2 (germline): SEHNR, FQNEAQ (reference sequence). This chain's CDR3 is CASSLPEGTLFF. CDR3 coding DNA: TGTGCCAGCAGCCTCCCCGAGGGGACACTATTTTTC.

CDR3 in DNA: TGTGCCAGCAGTCGACAGTCCGGGGAGCTGTTTTTT. This encodes CASSRQSGELFF. J is TRBJ2-2 and V is TRBV7-9; D is perhaps TRBD1 (5 bases). V gave up 6 bases and J gave up 6 bases, with 8 bases separating them. Germline V gives CDR1 SEHNR, CDR2 FQNEAQ (reference sequence). The CDR3 covers 12 residues.

CDR3 in DNA: TGTGCCAGCAGCCATGGGGCGGGGGGGTACAATGAGCAGTTCTTC. As protein: CASSHGAGGYNEQFF. This chain links TRBV5-4 with TRBJ2-1; 9 positions agree with TRBD2. In germline, CDR1 is SGHNT, CDR2 YYREEE (reference sequence). The CDR3 totals 15 residues. V trimming: 4 bases; J trimming: 4 bases; junction bases outside the gene matches: 6.

The DNA of the CDR3 is TGTGCCAGTAGTATTGGTGGGCTGGAATTCGGTAATGAAAAACTGTTTTTT. This codes for CASSIGGLEFGNEKLFF. The V and J genes are TRBV19 and TRBJ1-4, with no clear D. Germline V gene lookup returns CDR1 LNHDA and CDR2 SQIVND (reference sequence). This CDR3 is built from 17 residues. Trimming took 3 bases from V and 4 from J, leaving 18 bases between them.

This clone occurred a few times. V gene TRBV6-5 combines with J gene TRBJ2-5; D might be TRBD2 (5 bases). This CDR3 is built from 15 residues. Trimming took off 2 bases at V and 2 bases at J, with 12 bases between the two ends. Germline V gives CDR1 MNHEY, CDR2 SVGAGI. CDR3 residues: CASSYKASPQETQYF. The CDR3 DNA sequence: TGTGCCAGCAGTTACAAAGCTAGCCCTCAAGAGACCCAGTACTTC.

This clone was counted only a few times. V and J are TRBV25-1 and TRBJ2-1, with 12 bases identical to TRBD2. CDR1 and CDR2 from the germline V gene are MGHDK and SYGVNS. The CDR3 length is 16 residues. V shed 5 bases, J shed 7 bases, and the junction held 9 bases outside the gene matches. This chain's CDR3 is CASSPPRLAGGNEQFF. CDR3 bases: TGTGCCAGCAGTCCTCCTCGCCTAGCGGGGGGGAATGAGCAGTTCTTC. The full variable domain, its missing parts supplied by reference TRBV25-1 and TRBJ2-1, is EADIYQTPRYLVIGTGKKITLECSQTMGHDKMYWYQQDPGMELHLIHYSYGVNSTEKGDLSSESTVSRIRTEHFPLTLESARPSHTSQYLCASSPPRLAGGNEQFFGPGTRLTVL.

The V gene is TRBV10-3, the J gene TRBJ2-1; 9 positions match TRBD1. With V trimmed by 7 bases and J by 9 bases, 4 bases remained unmatched. The CDR3 contains 12 residues. Germline V gene lookup returns CDR1 ENHRY and CDR2 SYGVKD. CDR3: CAIKGQGTEQFF. The CDR3 DNA is TGTGCCATCAAGGGACAGGGCACTGAGCAGTTCTTC.

This clone was seen a handful of times. The chain couples TRBV11-2 to TRBJ1-4; unclear D gene. The CDR3 runs 15 residues. Trimming shortened V by 1 base and J by 7 bases, and 13 bases separated the two germline ends. Germline V gene lookup returns CDR1 SGHAT and CDR2 FQNNGV. DNA of the CDR3: TGTGCCAGCAGCTTAGCGAGCGGTAGGAGTGAAAAACTGTTTTTT. Its translation: CASSLASGRSEKLFF. The complete variable domain, with remaining parts taken from reference TRBV11-2 and TRBJ1-4, reads EAGVAQSPRYKIIEKRQSVAFWCNPISGHATLYWYQQILGQGPKLLIQFQNNGVVDDSQLPKDRFSAERLKGVDSTLKIQPAKLEDSAVYLCASSLASGRSEKLFFGSGTQLSVL.

The gene calls are TRBV2 and TRBJ1-4; 10 bases are a match to TRBD1. Losses at the gene ends were 7 bases for V and 1 base for J; bases not matched to a gene: 3. Per the germline V gene, CDR1 is SNHLY and CDR2 is FYNNEI. The CDR3 loop spans 15 amino acids. The CDR3 sequence is CASKTGGVTNEKLFF. In DNA, the CDR3 is TGTGCCAGCAAGACAGGGGGCGTAACTAATGAAAAACTGTTTTTT.